This T cell receptor (beta chain) was retrieved from a study of T cell responses to AZD1222 COVID-19 vaccine. The protocol was immunoSEQ multiplex PCR, while the TCRdb copy is restricted to in-frame clones and leaves out a portion. The data show fewer than 130,000 clones, around 90% seen once. Between the trimmed V and J ends, which lost 2 bases and 4 bases, there was a span of 11 bases. Germline CDR1 is MNHEY and CDR2 is SVGAGI. The CDR3 is 14 amino acids. This clone was recorded only once. This sequence was found in an adult who received the AZD1222 COVID-19 vaccine. The input for sequencing was peripheral blood, taken 28 days after the second AZD1222 dose. This chain connects TRBV6-5 to TRBJ1-2; D is undetermined. In nucleotides, the CDR3 is TGTGCCAGCAGTTACGGGATCGGTAGCTATGGCTACACCTTC. Its protein is CASSYGIGSYGYTF.